The sequence of this T cell receptor (beta chain) was determined in a study of cytomegalovirus exposure and HLA in healthy donors. Looking at the study overall: The same platform used for the approximately 670 first-cohort repertoires was also used for the 90 to 150 validation repertoires, as a later analysis reported.

CDR3 length: 13 residues. Per germline, CDR1 SGHVS and CDR2 FQNEAQ. V shed 7 bases and J shed 2 bases, with 11 bases lying between them. Findings and limits, study-wide: Most observed TCR sequences were rare, whereas some public TCRs were detected in many donors. In the 100 to 150 validation repertoires, around 95% of cluster scores exceeded 0, per a later analysis.

The donors were part of the roughly 130-subject validation cohort, which stood apart from the roughly 640-subject first cohort. As regards this clone: What it binds is not known.

Clones were sequenced by immunoSEQ multiplex PCR, and TCRdb holds only the in-frame ones, with some missing. The sample includes 150,000 to 250,000 clones, 84% of them seen just once. This clonotype was sampled from a woman aged 25 to 39 in good health and CMV-seropositive. The chain uses TRBV7-8 and TRBJ1-2; D unclear. Material for sequencing was PBMCs. The CDR3 DNA sequence: TGTGCCAGCACCCTTATTAGCAACTATGGCTACACCTTC. This codes for CASTLISNYGYTF.